Listed here are 17 T cell receptor beta chains from one sample, sequenced in a study of T cell responses to AZD1222 COVID-19 vaccine. Only in-frame clones appear in the TCRdb table, and some are missing; sequencing was by immunoSEQ multiplex PCR. The sample has about 150,000 clones, about 92% seen once. This material consisted of peripheral blood, taken 28 days after the second AZD1222 dose. These receptors originate from an adult who received the AZD1222 COVID-19 vaccine.

V gene TRBV6-4 combines with J gene TRBJ1-1; D gene ambiguous. The germline CDR1 and CDR2 sequences are MRHNA and SNTAGT. The CDR3 covers 13 residues. Trimming pared 4 bases from V and 0 bases from J, leaving 6 bases between. The CDR3 sequence is CASSVRMNTEAFF. The CDR3 bases are TGTGCCAGCAGTGTACGTATGAACACTGAAGCTTTCTTT.

The J gene is TRBJ1-6, the V gene TRBV30; D possibly corresponds to TRBD1 (5 bases). The CDR3 runs 17 residues. V was cut by 0 bases and J by 7 bases, with 19 bases left in between. Germline assignment: CDR1 GTSNPN and CDR2 SVGIG (reference sequence). Here the CDR3 reads CAWSVRGTGPGNSPLHF. The DNA for the CDR3 is TGTGCCTGGAGTGTACGCGGTACAGGCCCTGGGAATTCACCCCTCCACTTT.

This clone has a single count. The chain uses TRBV29-1 and TRBJ2-3; D is possibly TRBD1 or TRBD2 (6 bases each). The CDR3 has 12 amino acids. Trimming cost V 7 bases and J 4 bases, with 12 bases left between them. CDR1 and CDR2 from the germline V gene are SQVTM and ANQGSEA. In nucleotides, the CDR3 is TGCAGCGCGGGGGCCGTGGCAGATACGCAGTATTTT. Protein product: CSAGAVADTQYF.

The gene calls are TRBV6-5 and TRBJ2-7; 7 positions agree with TRBD1. From germline, CDR1 is MNHEY and CDR2 SVGAGI. The CDR3 is 13 amino acids. V gave up 4 bases and J gave up 6 bases; unmatched junction bases: 6. DNA of the CDR3: TGTGCCAGCAGTTCACCGGGACAGTTCGAGCAGTACTTC. Protein sequence: CASSSPGQFEQYF.

The V call is TRBV5-1, the J call TRBJ1-4; a weak D match, TRBD1 (5 bases). CDR3 length equals 14 residues. The germline gives CDR1 SGHRS, CDR2 YFSETQ. With 4 bases removed from V and 5 bases from J, the gap between germline ends came to 12 bases. The CDR3 coding sequence is TGCGCCAGCAGCATCGGGACGGGGAATGAAAAACTGTTTTTT. Protein product: CASSIGTGNEKLFF.

The CDR3 nucleotides read TGTGCCAGCAGTTTCGAGGGTTATGACAATCAGCCCCAGCATTTT. This codes for CASSFEGYDNQPQHF. The chain combines TRBV27 with TRBJ1-5; D is unclear. The length of the CDR3 is 15 residues. The germline V gene encodes CDR1 MNHEY and CDR2 SMNVEV (reference sequence). The germline V and J ends were trimmed by 3 bases and 3 bases, with 12 bases remaining between them.

The chain couples TRBV10-1 to TRBJ2-1, with D maybe TRBD1 (6 bases). This CDR3 is 18 amino acids long. Trimming stripped 6 bases from V and 8 bases from J, with 29 bases between. Germline V CDR1 and CDR2: WNHNN, SYGVQD (reference sequence). The DNA for the CDR3 is TGCGCCAGCAGCCCCAGCGGCCCTGGGGGCGTGGATCGTTATGAGCAGTTCTTC. Protein: CASSPSGPGGVDRYEQFF.

The gene calls are TRBV7-9 and TRBJ1-4; 8 nucleotides align to TRBD1. This CDR3 spans 17 amino acids. Trimming removed 5 bases from V and 6 bases from J; junction bases left unmatched: 14. Germline CDR1 is SEHNR and CDR2 is FQNEAQ (reference sequence). CDR3 sequence reads: CASSQRVRTGRDEKLFF. CDR3 DNA: TGTGCCAGCAGCCAAAGGGTTCGGACAGGGAGGGATGAAAAACTGTTTTTT. Full variable domain (missing parts from reference TRBV7-9 and TRBJ1-4): DTGVSQNPRHKITKRGQNVTFRCDPISEHNRLYWYRQTLGQGPEFLTYFQNEAQLEKSRLLSDRFSAERPKGSFSTLEIQRTEQGDSAMYLCASSQRVRTGRDEKLFFGSGTQLSVL.

The gene calls are TRBV5-1 and TRBJ1-1; D perhaps matches TRBD1 (5 bases). The CDR3 length is 14 residues. Trimming cost V 5 bases and J 1 base, with 12 bases left between them. In germline, CDR1 is SGHRS, CDR2 YFSETQ. The CDR3 loop is CASRSGGENTEAFF. The CDR3 coding sequence is TGCGCCAGCAGAAGCGGGGGGGAGAACACTGAAGCTTTCTTT.

The J gene is TRBJ2-5, the V gene TRBV3-1 (or the pseudogene TRBV3-2); the match to TRBD2 covers 9 bases. V shed 0 bases and J 5 bases; nucleotides not matched to a gene: 4. Per the germline V gene, CDR1 is LGHDT and CDR2 is YNNKEL (reference sequence). This CDR3 contains 15 residues. CDR3 loop: CASSQDLAGRETQYF. Written as DNA, the CDR3 is TGTGCCAGCAGCCAAGATCTAGCGGGAAGGGAGACCCAGTACTTC.

The V gene is TRBV20-1, the J gene TRBJ2-1, with no clear D. The V and J ends lost 6 bases and 3 bases respectively, with 6 bases between them. Germline assignment: CDR1 DFQATT and CDR2 SNEGSKA (reference sequence). The CDR3 spans 11 residues. The CDR3 spells CSAPVYNEQFF. The CDR3 DNA reads TGCAGTGCCCCCGTCTACAATGAGCAGTTCTTC.

The CDR3 DNA reads as TGTGCCAGCAGCCCCGCCGCGGAAAACTATGGCTACACCTTC. It translates to CASSPAAENYGYTF. This chain joins TRBV7-9 and TRBJ1-2; unclear D gene. The germline V gene encodes CDR1 SEHNR and CDR2 FQNEAQ (reference sequence). This CDR3 region has 14 residues. Trimming pared 5 bases from V and 2 bases from J, leaving 12 bases between. The variable domain in full, completed from reference TRBV7-9 and TRBJ1-2, reads DTGVSQNPRHKITKRGQNVTFRCDPISEHNRLYWYRQTLGQGPEFLTYFQNEAQLEKSRLLSDRFSAERPKGSFSTLEIQRTEQGDSAMYLCASSPAAENYGYTFGSGTRLTVV.

V gene TRBV27 combines with J gene TRBJ2-2; 9 bases agree with TRBD2. Germline loops: CDR1 MNHEY, CDR2 SMNVEV (reference sequence). V lost 6 bases to trimming and J lost 4 bases; unmatched junction nucleotides: 9. This CDR3 is built from 16 residues. The CDR3 is CASRPLAGVSTGELFF. The DNA of the CDR3 is TGTGCCAGCAGGCCATTAGCGGGAGTAAGCACCGGGGAGCTGTTTTTT.

The sample holds one count of this clone. This chain uses TRBV29-1 with TRBJ2-7, with TRBD2 as a possible D gene (6 bases). The V end was cut by 7 bases, the J end by 0 bases, with 13 bases between. The CDR3 is made up of 13 amino acids. The germline V gene has CDR1 SQVTM and CDR2 ANQGSEA. As DNA, the CDR3 is TGCAGCGGTCTGGGGGGTGACTCCTACGAGCAGTACTTC. Translated: CSGLGGDSYEQYF.

V is TRBV7-8 and J is TRBJ2-1; D ambiguous. The length of the CDR3 is 14 residues. V was pared by 3 bases and J by 2 bases, with 8 bases between. Germline lookup yields CDR1 SGHVS and CDR2 FQNEAQ. The chain's CDR3 is CASSFRPTYNEQFF. In DNA, the CDR3 is TGTGCCAGCAGCTTCAGGCCCACCTACAATGAGCAGTTCTTC.

V and J are TRBV5-1 and TRBJ2-1; TRBD2 agrees at 12 bases. This CDR3 spans 16 amino acids. Germline lookup yields CDR1 SGHRS and CDR2 YFSETQ. After removal of 5 bases from V and 2 bases from J, the junction contained 5 bases not matched to a gene. The CDR3 here is CASRGTSGLAYNEQFF. In nucleotides, the CDR3 is TGCGCCAGCAGGGGGACTAGCGGGCTAGCCTACAATGAGCAGTTCTTC.

For the CDR3, the DNA is TGTGCCAGCTCACCGGGACAGGGGGATACTGGAAACACCATATATTTT. It yields the protein CASSPGQGDTGNTIYF. This chain connects TRBV18 to TRBJ1-3, with 11 bases lining up with TRBD1. The CDR3 has 16 residues. In germline, CDR1 is KGHSH, CDR2 LQKENI. V shed 3 bases, J shed 2 bases, and the junction held 3 bases outside the gene matches.